This T cell receptor beta chain comes out of a study of cytomegalovirus exposure and HLA in healthy donors. General observations from the study: According to an earlier analysis, most TCR beta V segments yielded productive rearrangements about 90% or about 30% of the time.

To note about this clone: Its antigen is still unknown.

The donors were healthy bone marrow donors. Nominally healthy donors were sampled, though unrecorded immune exposures were likely. This donor had no CMV serostatus on record. CDR1 LNHDA and CDR2 SQIVND come from the germline V gene (reference sequence). The CDR3 runs to 14 residues. V was clipped by 7 bases and J by 1 base, with 10 bases between them. In the PCR, 60 Vbeta and 13 Jbeta primers were used. Here immunoSEQ multiplex PCR was the method, and the copy in TCRdb shows in-frame clones only, minus some. Among 130,000 to 150,000 clones listed, roughly 76% were seen once. This chain connects TRBV19 to TRBJ2-2, with a possible D match to TRBD1 (6 bases). The specimen sequenced was PBMCs. The sequence was obtained from a human donor in good health. CDR3 coding DNA: TGTGCCAGTATCGCGACAGGGAACACCGGGGAGCTGTTTTTT. Translated: CASIATGNTGELFF.